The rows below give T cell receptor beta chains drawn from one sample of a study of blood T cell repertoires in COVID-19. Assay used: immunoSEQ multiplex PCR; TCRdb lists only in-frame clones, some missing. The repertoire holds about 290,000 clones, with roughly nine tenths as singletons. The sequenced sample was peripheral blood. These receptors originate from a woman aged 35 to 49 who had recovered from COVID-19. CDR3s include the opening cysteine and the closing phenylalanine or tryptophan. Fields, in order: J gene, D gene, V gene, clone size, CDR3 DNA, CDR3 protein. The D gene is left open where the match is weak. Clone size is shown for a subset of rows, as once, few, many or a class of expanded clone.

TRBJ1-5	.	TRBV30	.	TGTGCCTGGAGTGTATGGGGGGTAGGGGGCAATCAGCCCCAGCATTTT	CAWSVWGVGGNQPQHF
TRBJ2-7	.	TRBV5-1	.	TGCGCCAGCAGCTTAGAGGGTACGGTACAATACGAGCAGTACTTC	CASSLEGTVQYEQYF
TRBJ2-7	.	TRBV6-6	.	TGTGCCAGCAGTCGTGAACAGGAGCAGTACTTC	CASSREQEQYF
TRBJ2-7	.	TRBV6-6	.	TGTGCCAGCAGTACAGGGTCCTACGAGCAGTACTTC	CASSTGSYEQYF
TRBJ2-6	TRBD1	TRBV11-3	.	TGTGCCAGCCGAAACCGAGGGACAGGGAGTACAGGGGCCAACGTCCTGACTTTC	CASRNRGTGSTGANVLTF
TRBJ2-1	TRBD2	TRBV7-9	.	TGTGCCAGCAGAAATCTAGCGGGCCCGGCCAATGAGCAGTTCTTC	CASRNLAGPANEQFF
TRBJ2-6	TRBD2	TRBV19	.	TGTGCCAGTAGTATGCGGGGGGACGTCTCTGGGGCCAACGTCCTGACTTTC	CASSMRGDVSGANVLTF
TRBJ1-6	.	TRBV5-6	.	TGTGCCAGCAGCTTCAGACAGACGACTAATTCACCCCTCCACTTT	CASSFRQTTNSPLHF
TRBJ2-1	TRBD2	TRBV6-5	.	TGTGCCAGCAGCGGACTAGCGGGGGGTTACAATGAGCAGTTCTTC	CASSGLAGGYNEQFF
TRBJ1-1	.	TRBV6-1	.	TGTGCCAGCAGTGAAACCCCTCGACAAGACACTGAAGCTTTCTTT	CASSETPRQDTEAFF
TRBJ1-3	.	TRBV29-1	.	TGCAGCGTTGGACTGAGCTTGGAAAACACCATATATTTT	CSVGLSLENTIYF
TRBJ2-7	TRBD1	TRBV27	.	TGTGCCAGCAGTTTCTCCGGACAGGGGTCCTACGAGCAGTACTTC	CASSFSGQGSYEQYF
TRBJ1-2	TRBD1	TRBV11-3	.	TGTGCCAGCAGCTCGTCCGACAGGGGAGATCGTGGCTACACCTTC	CASSSSDRGDRGYTF
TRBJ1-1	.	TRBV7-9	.	TGTGCCAGCAGCTTAGCTTGGGAGGGCGAAGCTTTCTTT	CASSLAWEGEAFF
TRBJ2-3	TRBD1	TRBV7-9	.	TGTGCCAGCAGCTCACGGCAGGGGGCGGACACAGATACGCAGTATTTT	CASSSRQGADTDTQYF
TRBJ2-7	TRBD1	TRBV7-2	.	TGTGCCAGCAGCTTAGGCAGGGGGCGGGAGCAGTACTTC	CASSLGRGREQYF
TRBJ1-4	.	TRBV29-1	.	TGCAGCGTCCTAAACCAACCCGCCGGGGGGAAGGCTAATGAAAAACTGTTTTTT	CSVLNQPAGGKANEKLFF
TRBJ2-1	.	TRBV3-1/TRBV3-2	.	TGTGCCAGCAGCCCCCGTGGGGCGGGAATGGACAATGAGCAGTTCTTC	CASSPRGAGMDNEQFF
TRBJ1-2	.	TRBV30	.	TGTGCCTGGAGTACAGGGATTTATGGCTACACCTTC	CAWSTGIYGYTF
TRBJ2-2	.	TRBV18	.	TGTGCCAGCTCACCCCGGGCGAACACCGGGGAGCTGTTTTTT	CASSPRANTGELFF
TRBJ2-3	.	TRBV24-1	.	TGTGCCACCAGTGATTTGATGGCTAGTGATACGCAGTATTTT	CATSDLMASDTQYF
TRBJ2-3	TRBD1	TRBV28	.	TGTGCCAGCAGTTTTAGAGGGGGCTTTGTTGGAGATACGCAGTATTTT	CASSFRGGFVGDTQYF
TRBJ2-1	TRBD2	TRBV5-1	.	TGCGCCAGCAGCTTGGTTAGCGGGAACCCCTCCTACAATGAGCAGTTCTTC	CASSLVSGNPSYNEQFF
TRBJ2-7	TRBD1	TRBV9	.	TGTGCCAGCGCGATCCGGGACAGGCAGGCCTACGAGCAGTACTTC	CASAIRDRQAYEQYF
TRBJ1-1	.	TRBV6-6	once	TGTGCCAGCAGTTACTCGATAGGGGAGAACACTGAAGCTTTCTTT	CASSYSIGENTEAFF
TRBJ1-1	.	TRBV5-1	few	TGCGCCAGCAGCTCCGAGGGGGGGCAAAACACTGAAGCTTTCTTT	CASSSEGGQNTEAFF
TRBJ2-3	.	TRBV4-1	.	TGCGCCAGCAGCCCCTCGGAGGCTAGCACAGATACGCAGTATTTT	CASSPSEASTDTQYF
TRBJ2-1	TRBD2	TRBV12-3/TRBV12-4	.	TGTGCCAGCAGCCGGGGGACTAGTTTGCAGTTCTTC	CASSRGTSLQFF
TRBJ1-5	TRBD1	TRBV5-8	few	TGTGCCAGCAGCCCGTCGGACAGGTGGGCAAATCAGCCCCAGCATTTT	CASSPSDRWANQPQHF
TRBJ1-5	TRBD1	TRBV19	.	TGTGCCAGTAGTGTTGCCGGGACAGGTGTCAGCAATCAGCCCCAGCATTTT	CASSVAGTGVSNQPQHF
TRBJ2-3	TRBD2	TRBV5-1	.	TGCGCCAGCAGCTTGGGACTAGCGGGAGGGCCGTCAGATACGCAGTATTTT	CASSLGLAGGPSDTQYF
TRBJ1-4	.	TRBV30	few	TGTGCCTGGAGACCCTTGGAGGGCCTAAATGAAAAACTGTTTTTT	CAWRPLEGLNEKLFF
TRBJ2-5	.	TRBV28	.	TGTGCCAGCAGTTCACAACCAAGTCAAGAGACCCAGTACTTC	CASSSQPSQETQYF
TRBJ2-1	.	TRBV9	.	TGTGCCAGCAGCGGAACTTTCATTCCCTACAATGAGCAGTTCTTC	CASSGTFIPYNEQFF
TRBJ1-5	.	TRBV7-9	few	TGTGCCAGCAGCCCACAGGGAATCAATCAGCCCCAGCATTTT	CASSPQGINQPQHF
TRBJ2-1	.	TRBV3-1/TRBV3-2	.	TGTGCCAGCAGCCACGAGACCGGGACTTCCTACAATGAGCAGTTCTTC	CASSHETGTSYNEQFF
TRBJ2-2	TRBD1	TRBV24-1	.	TGTGCCACCAGTGCGGGGGGACAGGGTTACACCGGGGAGCTGTTTTTT	CATSAGGQGYTGELFF
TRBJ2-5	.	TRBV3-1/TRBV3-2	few	TGTGCCAGCACCCTTCATGCGGGACCCCGCTTAACAGAGACCCAGTACTTC	CASTLHAGPRLTETQYF
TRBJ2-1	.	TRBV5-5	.	TGTGCCAGCAGCTTGGGGCTGACTACCTCCTACAATGAGCAGTTCTTC	CASSLGLTTSYNEQFF
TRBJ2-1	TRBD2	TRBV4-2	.	TGTGCCAGCAGCCAGGGTCGGACTAGCGGGAGTGGCAATGAGCAGTTCTTC	CASSQGRTSGSGNEQFF
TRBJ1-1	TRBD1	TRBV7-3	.	TGTGCCAGCAGCTTAACACAGGGGACTGAAGCTTTCTTT	CASSLTQGTEAFF
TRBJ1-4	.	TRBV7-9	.	TGTGCCAGCAGCCCAGTTGCTAATGAAAAACTGTTTTTT	CASSPVANEKLFF
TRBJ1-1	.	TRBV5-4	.	TGTGCCAGCAGCCCCCGGGACAAACTTTTTGAAGCTTTCTTT	CASSPRDKLFEAFF
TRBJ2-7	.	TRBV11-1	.	TGTGCCAGCAGCTCCCCATTGGGCCTGGACGAGCAGTACTTC	CASSSPLGLDEQYF
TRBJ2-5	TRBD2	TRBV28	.	TGTGCCAGCACCGGCCCGGGACTAGCGGGAGCAGAGACCCAGTACTTC	CASTGPGLAGAETQYF
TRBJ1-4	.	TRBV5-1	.	TGCGCCAGCAGCTCGGGGATAGCTTCTAATGAAAAACTGTTTTTT	CASSSGIASNEKLFF
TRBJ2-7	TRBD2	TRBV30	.	TGTGCCTGGAGTGTGGCTAGCGGGAGGTACGAGCAGTACTTC	CAWSVASGRYEQYF
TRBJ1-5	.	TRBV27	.	TGTGCCAGCAGCTGGACAGGCAATCAGCCCCAGCATTTT	CASSWTGNQPQHF
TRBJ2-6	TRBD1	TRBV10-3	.	TGTGCCATCAGCCCGGGACAGGGGGCAAGTGGGGCCAACGTCCTGACTTTC	CAISPGQGASGANVLTF
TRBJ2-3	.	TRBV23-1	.	TGCGCCAGCGTTGCTAGGTGGAATACGCAGTATTTT	CASVARWNTQYF
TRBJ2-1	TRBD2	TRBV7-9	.	TGTGCCAGCAGCTTAGAGACGGGACTACACAATGAGCAGTTCTTC	CASSLETGLHNEQFF
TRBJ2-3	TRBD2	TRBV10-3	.	TGTGCCATCAGTCCCGGGACTAGCGGGACAGATACGCAGTATTTT	CAISPGTSGTDTQYF
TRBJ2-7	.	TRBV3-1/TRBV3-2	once	TGTGCCAGCAGCCTGGAGGGCTCGTCCTACGAGCAGTACTTC	CASSLEGSSYEQYF
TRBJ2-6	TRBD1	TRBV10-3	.	TGTGCCATCAGACCCCAAGGACAGGGGCTCAGCTCTGGGGCCAACGTCCTGACTTTC	CAIRPQGQGLSSGANVLTF